The clone carrying this T cell receptor (beta chain) was seen a handful of times. As originally analysed: Reference gene primer amplification gave nucleated cell count estimates. Clones were read by immunoSEQ multiplex PCR, and TCRdb kept only the in-frame ones, dropping some. For V, J and clone size, that table is used; D and trimming come from the DNA. The sample lists under 300,000 clones; 75% to 90% were seen once. Seattle researchers signed up patients amid active infection and tracked them longitudinally. The sample comes from a study of blood T cell repertoires in COVID-19. V shed 3 bases and J 7 bases; nucleotides not matched to a gene: 3. There are 15 residues in the CDR3. Looked up from germline, CDR1 is MNHEY and CDR2 is SMNVEV (reference sequence).

This clonotype was obtained from a woman aged 70-85 years with COVID-19, enrolled during active disease. This chain links TRBV27 with TRBJ2-3, with TRBD2 matching over 14 bases. The sample taken for sequencing was peripheral blood. In DNA form, the CDR3 reads TGTGCCAGCAGTTTGGGACTAGCGGGGGCGCATACGCAGTATTTT. Translated: CASSLGLAGAHTQYF.